This T cell receptor beta chain was identified during a study of shared clonotypes between healthy human individuals. Points from the study as a whole: Read depth was anticipated to influence clonotype sharing among donors. Genetic and exposure-history diversity was limited by the few donors. Across a handful of donors, naive CD4 shared roughly 5%, naive CD8 approximately 3.5%, memory CD4 less than 2.5%, memory CD8 around 0.42%.

Cells designated naive CD8 were CD45RO-negative and were positively selected for CCR7, with terminally differentiated effector memory CD45RA+ cells excluded. Among the donors, all were Caucasian adults who lived in Nashville, Tennessee. Libraries were prepared by immunoSEQ multiplex PCR; TCRdb keeps only in-frame clonotypes and omits some of them. The profile covers about 2.1 million clones, with around 95% appearing a single time and approximately 1.7% taken by the ten largest. Turning to this clone: Its cognate antigen is unknown.

The sample taken for sequencing was naive CD8+ T cells from PBMCs. The TCR sequence derives from a man between 18 and 35 years old in good health. Some clones in this sample may be carry-over from other donors' samples.

CDR3 region: CASSLSKADEQFF. The CDR3 coding sequence is TGTGCCAGCAGCCTGAGTAAAGCAGATGAGCAGTTCTTC. The rearrangement joins TRBV4-2 to TRBJ2-1; D ambiguous. CDR1 LGHNA and CDR2 YNFKEQ come from the germline V gene. CDR3 length equals 13 residues. V lost 4 bases and J 8 bases, leaving 12 bases between the germline ends.